Listed below are T cell receptor beta chains from one sample, sequenced in a study of graft-versus-host responses after intestinal transplantation. Produced via immunoSEQ multiplex PCR; TCRdb's table is partial and in-frame only. The top ten clones hold about 8% of a sample with more than 65,000 clones, 80% to 95% of them seen once. Which antigens these TCRs recognize remains unknown. The specimen comprised unstimulated CD8+ T cells sorted from spleen or lymph node cells, sampled before transplant. The source is a human donor who was the organ donor for an intestinal transplant. CDR3s include the opening cysteine and the closing phenylalanine or tryptophan. The D gene is left open where the match is weak. Size is omitted from some rows. Given values are once, few, many or a class for expanded clones.

v_gene	j_gene	abundance	d_gene	CDR3aa	CDR3nt
TRBV27	TRBJ1-1	-	TRBD1	CASSPWTGGRPEAFF	TGTGCCAGCAGTCCATGGACAGGGGGCAGGCCTGAAGCTTTCTTT
TRBV19	TRBJ1-1	-	TRBD1	CASSIESTGITEAFF	TGTGCCAGTAGTATAGAGTCGACAGGGATCACTGAAGCTTTCTTT
TRBV19	TRBJ2-7	-	-	CASSIGGDEQYF	TGTGCCAGTAGTATAGGAGGGGACGAGCAGTACTTC
TRBV13	TRBJ1-5	once	TRBD1	CASSSDRDNQPQHF	TGTGCCAGCAGCTCCGACAGGGACAATCAGCCCCAGCATTTT
TRBV5-1	TRBJ2-7	-	-	CASSLALGGALSYEQYF	TGCGCCAGCAGCTTGGCCTTGGGGGGCGCCCTTTCCTACGAGCAGTACTTC
TRBV7-2	TRBJ2-1	-	-	CASSLPTGPSYNEQFF	TGTGCCAGCAGCTTACCGACAGGACCTTCCTACAATGAGCAGTTCTTC
TRBV5-5	TRBJ1-2	-	-	CASSLGVRDYGYTF	TGTGCCAGCAGCTTGGGGGTCAGGGACTATGGCTACACCTTC
TRBV30	TRBJ1-5	-	TRBD1	CAWMGKEDRDDQPQHF	TGTGCCTGGATGGGGAAGGAGGACAGGGACGATCAGCCCCAGCATTTT
TRBV4-1	TRBJ1-3	-	-	CASSQVTNLRPGNTIYF	TGCGCCAGCAGCCAAGTGACCAACCTCCGACCTGGAAACACCATATATTTT
TRBV27	TRBJ2-7	-	-	CASSTGWEQYF	TGCGCCAGCAGTACGGGGTGGGAGCAGTACTTC
TRBV13	TRBJ1-6	-	-	CASSLRVEGSPLHF	TGTGCCAGCAGCTTAAGGGTCGAAGGTTCACCCCTCCACTTT
TRBV19	TRBJ2-1	-	TRBD1	CASSPGQGSYNEQFF	TGTGCCAGTAGTCCTGGACAGGGGTCCTACAATGAGCAGTTCTTC
TRBV5-5	TRBJ1-2	-	-	CASSIGSGANYGYTF	TGTGCCAGCAGCATCGGTTCCGGGGCCAACTATGGCTACACCTTC
TRBV4-1	TRBJ2-7	-	-	CASSPRDTELDEQYF	TGCGCCAGCAGCCCACGGGACACGGAATTGGACGAGCAGTACTTC
TRBV19	TRBJ2-7	once	-	CASSMGGYEQYF	TGTGCCAGTAGTATGGGCGGCTACGAGCAGTACTTC
TRBV4-1	TRBJ2-3	-	TRBD2	CASSQDGLAGGPPPSSTDTQYF	TGCGCCAGCAGCCAAGATGGGCTAGCGGGGGGGCCCCCCCCCTCTAGCACAGATACGCAGTATTTT
TRBV7-9	TRBJ2-2	-	-	CASSVGAGELFF	TGTGCCAGCAGCGTTGGCGCCGGGGAGCTGTTTTTT
TRBV14	TRBJ1-1	-	-	CASSQALRGRYTEAFF	TGTGCCAGCAGCCAAGCGTTGAGGGGCCGGTACACTGAAGCTTTCTTT
TRBV28	TRBJ2-7	-	-	CASSFWGYEQYF	TGTGCCAGCAGTTTTTGGGGATACGAGCAGTACTTC